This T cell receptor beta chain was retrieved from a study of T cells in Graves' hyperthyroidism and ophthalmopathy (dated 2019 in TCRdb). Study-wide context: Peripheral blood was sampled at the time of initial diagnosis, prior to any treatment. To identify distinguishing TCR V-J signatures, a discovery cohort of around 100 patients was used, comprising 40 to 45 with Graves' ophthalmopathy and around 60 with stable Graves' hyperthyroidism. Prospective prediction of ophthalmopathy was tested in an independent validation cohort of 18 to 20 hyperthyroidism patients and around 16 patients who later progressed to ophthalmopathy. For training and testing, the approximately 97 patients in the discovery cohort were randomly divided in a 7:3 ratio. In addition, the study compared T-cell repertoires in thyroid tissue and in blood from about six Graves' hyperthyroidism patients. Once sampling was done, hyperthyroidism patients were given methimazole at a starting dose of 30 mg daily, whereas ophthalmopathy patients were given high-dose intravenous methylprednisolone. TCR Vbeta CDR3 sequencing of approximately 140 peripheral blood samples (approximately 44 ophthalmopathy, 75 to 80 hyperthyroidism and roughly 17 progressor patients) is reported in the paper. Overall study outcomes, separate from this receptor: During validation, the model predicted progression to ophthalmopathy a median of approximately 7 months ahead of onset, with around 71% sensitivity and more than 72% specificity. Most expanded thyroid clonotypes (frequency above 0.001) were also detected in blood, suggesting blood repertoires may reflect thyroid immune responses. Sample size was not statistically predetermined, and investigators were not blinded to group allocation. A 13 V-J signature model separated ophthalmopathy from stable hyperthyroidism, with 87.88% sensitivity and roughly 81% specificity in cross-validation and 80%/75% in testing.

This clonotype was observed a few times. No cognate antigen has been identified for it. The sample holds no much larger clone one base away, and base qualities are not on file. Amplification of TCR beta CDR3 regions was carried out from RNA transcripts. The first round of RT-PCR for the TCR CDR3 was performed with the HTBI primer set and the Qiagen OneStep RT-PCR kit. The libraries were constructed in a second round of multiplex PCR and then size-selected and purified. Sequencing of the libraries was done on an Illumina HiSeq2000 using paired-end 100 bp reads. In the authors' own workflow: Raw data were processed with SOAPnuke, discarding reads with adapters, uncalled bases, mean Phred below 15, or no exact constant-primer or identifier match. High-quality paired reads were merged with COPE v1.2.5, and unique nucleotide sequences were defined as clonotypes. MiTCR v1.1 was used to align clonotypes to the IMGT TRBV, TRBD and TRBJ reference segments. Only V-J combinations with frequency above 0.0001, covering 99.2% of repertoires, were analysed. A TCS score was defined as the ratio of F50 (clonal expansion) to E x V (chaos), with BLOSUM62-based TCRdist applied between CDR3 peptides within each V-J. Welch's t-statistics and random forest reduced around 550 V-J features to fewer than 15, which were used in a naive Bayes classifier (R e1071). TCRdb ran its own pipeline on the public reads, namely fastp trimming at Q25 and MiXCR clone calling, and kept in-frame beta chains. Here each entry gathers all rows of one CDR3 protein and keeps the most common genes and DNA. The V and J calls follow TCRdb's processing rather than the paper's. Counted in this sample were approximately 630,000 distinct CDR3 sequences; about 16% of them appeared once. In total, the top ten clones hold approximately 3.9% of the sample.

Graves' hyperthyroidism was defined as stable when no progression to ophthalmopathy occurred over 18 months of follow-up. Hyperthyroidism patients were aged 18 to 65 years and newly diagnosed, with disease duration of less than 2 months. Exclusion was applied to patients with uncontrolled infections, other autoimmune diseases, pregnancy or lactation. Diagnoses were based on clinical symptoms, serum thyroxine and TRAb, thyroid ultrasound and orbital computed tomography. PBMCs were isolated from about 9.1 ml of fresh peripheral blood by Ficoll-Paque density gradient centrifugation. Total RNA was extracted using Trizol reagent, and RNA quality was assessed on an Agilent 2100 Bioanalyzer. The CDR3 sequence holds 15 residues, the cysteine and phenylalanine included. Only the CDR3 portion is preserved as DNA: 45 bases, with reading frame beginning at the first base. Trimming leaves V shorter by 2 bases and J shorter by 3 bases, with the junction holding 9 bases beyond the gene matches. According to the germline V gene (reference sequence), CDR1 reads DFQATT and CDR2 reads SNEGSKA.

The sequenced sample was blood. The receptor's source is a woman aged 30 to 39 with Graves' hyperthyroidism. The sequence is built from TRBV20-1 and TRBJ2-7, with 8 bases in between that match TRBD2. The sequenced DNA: TGCAGTGCTAGACGTACTAGCGGAACCCTCTACGAGCAGTACTTC. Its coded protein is CSARRTSGTLYEQYF.